The subject of this entry is one TCR beta chain. This receptor's antigen is unknown. Base qualities were left out, and no much larger clone turns up one base away. The sample comes from a study of blood T cell repertoires in COVID-19 (dated by TCRdb to about 2020). Regarding the complete study: Collaborator samples came from the United States, Italy and Spain and covered acute and convalescent phases of COVID-19. The prospective study material was composed of cDNA or gDNA derived from T cells, B-cell-depleted T cells, or PBMCs. Subjects who had been exposed to COVID-19, were actively infected with it, or had recovered from it provided the deeply sampled blood TCRbeta repertoires that made up the dataset. A freely available public database, intended as a resource for researchers studying the immune response to SARS-CoV-2, is where the repertoires were released. The samples were drawn from two sources: the first 160 participants of the ongoing ImmuneRACE study, and fewer than 1,500 subjects contributed by 6 global collaborators. Sample metadata almost always included a de-identified subject ID, COVID-19 status, age in years and sex. HLA class I and class II types, where available, came from metadata supplied by the sample provider rather than from assay-based typing. Broader findings and caveats from the paper: The amount of clinical and demographic metadata varied by source and participant and was provided uncurated.

Via the germline V gene, CDR1 is SNHLY and CDR2 FYNNEI. Trimming leaves V shorter by 11 bases and J shorter by 3 bases, with the junction holding 9 bases beyond the gene matches. The CDR3 has 14 amino acids, counting the end cysteine and phenylalanine. Only the CDR3 portion is preserved as DNA: 42 bases, with reading frame beginning at the first base. TCRbeta CDR3 regions were amplified from genomic DNA by means of the immunoSEQ Assay, a bias-controlled multiplex PCR. The original methods were these. The number of nucleated cells in each sample was estimated by amplification of reference gene primers within the assay. Sequence reads were collapsed and filtered to measure the absolute abundance of every unique TCRbeta CDR3 rearrangement. For each sample, productive Simpson clonality was calculated by taking the square root of Simpson's diversity index across productive rearrangements. The clones in this table, taken by TCRdb from immuneACCESS, are in-frame only. Not every clone is retained; where verified, under half of the shortfall comes from an unresolved V gene, and the cause of the rest is unknown. Clone size and V and J calls were adopted from that table, with D and trimming inferred from the DNA. Here the sample has over 200,000 clones; nearly 90% occur a single time. Less than 14% of the sample lies in the top ten.

Participants in the prospective study were aged 18 to 89 years, lived in over 20 United States geographic areas, and enrolled through a virtual design. In the prospective study, participants were assigned to cohorts based on the clinical history participants reported in a screening survey and a study questionnaire. For ImmuneRACE Cohort 3, a participant was defined as recovered based on two consecutive negative NP/OP PCR tests, clearance by a healthcare professional, or resolution of symptoms. In the prospective study, mobile phlebotomists collected whole blood, serum and a nasopharyngeal or oropharyngeal swab from each participant. Over a roughly two-month period, participants in the prospective study had the option of providing additional blood draws and questionnaires. Before DNA extraction, blood samples from the prospective study were shipped at room temperature or frozen.

This receptor was identified in a young man who had recovered from COVID-19. The V and J genes are TRBV2 and TRBJ2-5, with 10 bases matching TRBD1. The sequenced material came from PBMCs or T cells enriched from blood (not recorded which). The sequence in DNA is TGTGCCGGAGGGACAGGGGCGTTGGAAGAGACCCAGTACTTC. It translates to CAGGTGALEETQYF.